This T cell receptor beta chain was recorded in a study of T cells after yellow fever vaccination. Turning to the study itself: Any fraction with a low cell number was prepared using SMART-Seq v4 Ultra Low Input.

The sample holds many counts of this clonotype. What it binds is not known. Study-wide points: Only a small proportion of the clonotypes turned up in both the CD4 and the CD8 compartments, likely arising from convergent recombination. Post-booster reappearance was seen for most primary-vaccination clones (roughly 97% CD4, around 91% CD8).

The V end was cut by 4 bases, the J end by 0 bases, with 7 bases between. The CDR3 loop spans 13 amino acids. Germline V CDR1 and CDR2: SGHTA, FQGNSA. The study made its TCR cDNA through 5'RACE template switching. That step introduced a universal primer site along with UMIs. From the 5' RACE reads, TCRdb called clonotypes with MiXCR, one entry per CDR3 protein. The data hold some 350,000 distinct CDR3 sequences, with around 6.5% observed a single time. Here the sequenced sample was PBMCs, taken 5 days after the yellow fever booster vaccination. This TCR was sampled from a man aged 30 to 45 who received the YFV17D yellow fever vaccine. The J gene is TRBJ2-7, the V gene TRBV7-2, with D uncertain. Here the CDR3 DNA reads TGTGCCAGCAGCTCTCGACCCTCCTACGAGCAGTACTTC. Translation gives CASSSRPSYEQYF. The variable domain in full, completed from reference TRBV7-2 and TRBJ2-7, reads GAGVSQSPSNKVTEKGKDVELRCDPISGHTALYWYRQSLGQGLEFLIYFQGNSAPDKSGLPSDRFSAERTGGSVSTLTIQRTQQEDSAVYLCASSSRPSYEQYFGPGTRLTVT.